This T cell receptor (beta chain) was observed in a study of T cells in Graves' hyperthyroidism and ophthalmopathy. Study information: At the time of initial diagnosis and before any treatment, peripheral blood was collected.

This clonotype appeared many times. Its target is not known. PBMCs were obtained from over 8.5 ml fresh peripheral blood. Amplification yielded TCR beta CDR3 regions, with RNA transcripts as the source. RT-PCR in the first round (using the HTBI primer set) targeted the TCR CDR3. Via MiXCR, TCRdb re-called the multiplex PCR reads, giving one row per CDR3 protein. The repertoire holds around 250,000 distinct CDR3 sequences, about a sixth seen once, with 25% to 30% in the top ten. Study conclusions and caveats: Among thyroid clonotypes expanded above 0.001, most also appeared in blood. The authors' 13 V-J model separated ophthalmopathy from stable hyperthyroidism.

Germline CDR1 is SGHVS and CDR2 is FQNEAQ. After removal of 5 bases from V and 8 bases from J, the junction contained 14 bases not matched to a gene. The CDR3 is made up of 16 amino acids. The gene calls are TRBV7-8 and TRBJ2-1; TRBD2 matches 8 bases. The receptor comes from a woman younger than 35 with Graves' ophthalmopathy. The specimen sequenced was blood. The CDR3 DNA reads as TGTGCCAGCAGCCTAACCGGCAGGACTAGCTTCGATGAGCAGTTCTTC. As protein: CASSLTGRTSFDEQFF.